Below, 17 T cell receptor beta chains from the same sample are listed, as sequenced in a study of response to subunit inactivated influenza vaccine. One entry per CDR3 protein, called by TCRdb with MiXCR from the RT-PCR reads. The sample holds under 800,000 distinct CDR3 sequences, about 15% seen once. Sequencing used PBMCs from blood, obtained 14 to 15 days before vaccination. Receptors were obtained from a middle-aged man who received an inactivated influenza vaccine.

The gene calls are TRBV7-2 and TRBJ1-1; the D is unclear. V was pared by 4 bases and J by 2 bases, with 8 bases between. The CDR3 spans 13 residues. Germline loops: CDR1 SGHTA, CDR2 FQGNSA. CDR3 in amino acids: CASSSTINTEAFF. The CDR3 coding sequence is TGTGCCAGCAGCTCGACAATAAACACTGAAGCTTTCTTT.

This clonotype was found many times. This sequence joins TRBV14 and TRBJ1-1, with D uncertain. Germline CDR1 reads SGHDN; CDR2 reads FVKESK. The V end lost 1 base, the J end lost 1 base, and 7 bases lay between the germline ends. This CDR3 region has 14 residues. The chain's CDR3 is CASSQVHRNTEAFF. CDR3 nucleotide sequence: TGTGCCAGCAGCCAAGTACACCGGAACACTGAAGCTTTCTTT.

This clonotype occurred a few times. V usage is TRBV5-1 and J usage is TRBJ1-2, with 8 bases aligning to TRBD1. Germline CDR1 and CDR2: SGHRS and YFSETQ. The CDR3 sequence is 12 residues long. V lost 4 bases, J lost 8 bases, and 4 bases stayed unmatched. The CDR3 spells CASSVDRDGYTF. CDR3 sequence (DNA): TGCGCCAGCAGCGTGGACAGGGACGGCTACACCTTC.

The chain carries TRBV29-1 and TRBJ1-1; D is perhaps TRBD1 (6 bases). V lost 3 bases to trimming and J lost 1 base, with 9 bases between them. The CDR3 sequence is 13 residues long. CDR1 is SQVTM and CDR2 is ANQGSEA in the germline V gene. The CDR3 region is CSVEGHPNTEAFF. DNA of the CDR3: TGCAGCGTTGAGGGACATCCGAACACTGAAGCTTTCTTT.

The sample holds a few counts of this clonotype. The chain has TRBV7-9 and TRBJ2-7, with TRBD2 identical over 9 bases. The CDR3 totals 17 residues. Germline assignment: CDR1 SEHNR and CDR2 FQNEAQ (reference sequence). Trimming at V came to 0 bases and at J to 0 bases, leaving 6 bases not matched to a gene. In DNA, the CDR3 is TGTGCCAGCAGCTTAGCGTCTGGGCGGGGGGGCTCCTACGAGCAGTACTTC. This translates into CASSLASGRGGSYEQYF.

Only a few counts were recorded for this clonotype. The chain joins TRBV20-1 to TRBJ2-3, with 7 positions matching TRBD2. V was pared by 7 bases and J by 0 bases, with 1 base of the junction left unmatched. The CDR3 length is 12 residues. CDR1 is DFQATT, CDR2 SNEGSKA, per germline (reference sequence). The CDR3, as DNA: TGCAGTGTTAGCGGGAGCACAGATACGCAGTATTTT. Translating it yields CSVSGSTDTQYF.

The chain has TRBV12-3 or TRBV12-4 and TRBJ2-5; 14 bases fit TRBD2. Trimming removed 6 bases from V and 5 bases from J; junction bases left unmatched: 11. This CDR3 has 17 amino acids. This chain's CDR3 is CASSSGLAGVRTETQYF. CDR3 coding DNA: TGTGCCAGCAGCTCGGGACTAGCGGGAGTACGTACGGAGACCCAGTACTTC.

In its sample, this clonotype was seen a few times. The chain is built from TRBV28 and TRBJ1-6, with D perhaps TRBD1 (5 bases). Per germline, CDR1 MDHEN and CDR2 SYDVKM. This CDR3 has 15 residues. Trimming cost V 4 bases and J 10 bases, with 17 bases left between them. CDR3 sequence (DNA): TGTGCCAGCAGTTCACAGATGGGGGGGGACTCACCCCTCCACTTT. The encoded protein is CASSSQMGGDSPLHF.

This clonotype came up many times. The chain carries TRBV5-1 and TRBJ1-2; 9 nucleotides match TRBD1. J lost 3 bases, V lost 4 bases, and 4 bases had no gene match. Germline CDR1 and CDR2: SGHRS and YFSETQ. The CDR3 runs to 14 residues. Written as DNA, the CDR3 is TGCGCCAGCAGCCGACAGGGGGGAGACTATGGCTACACCTTC. Translation: CASSRQGGDYGYTF. Together with reference TRBV5-1 and TRBJ1-2, the CDR3 gives the full variable domain: KAGVTQTPRYLIKTRGQQVTLSCSPISGHRSVSWYQQTPGQGLQFLFEYFSETQRNKGNFPGRFSGRQFSNSRSEMNVSTLELGDSALYLCASSRQGGDYGYTFGSGTRLTVV.

The chain joins TRBV4-3 to TRBJ1-4; D is unresolved. CDR3 length: 15 amino acids. The germline CDR1 and CDR2 sequences are LGHNA and YSLEER. Trimming removed 0 bases from V and 3 bases from J, with 8 bases in between. Here the CDR3 DNA reads TGCGCCAGCAGCCAAGATCTAGAGGCTAATGAAAAACTGTTTTTT. It translates to CASSQDLEANEKLFF.

CDR3: CASSSGSQAYNEQFF. Here the CDR3 DNA reads TGTGCCAGCAGCTCAGGTTCCCAGGCCTACAATGAGCAGTTCTTC. The chain links TRBV11-2 to TRBJ2-1; D is unresolved. The V gene's germline CDR1 is SGHAT and CDR2 FQNNGV. The ends were cut back, 4 bases at V and 2 bases at J, with 12 bases in the middle. This CDR3 contains 15 residues.

The genes are TRBV4-1 and TRBJ2-7; 12 nucleotides line up with TRBD1. V gave up 5 bases and J gave up 6 bases; unmatched junction bases: 8. This CDR3 is 15 amino acids long. CDR1 is MGHRA and CDR2 is YSYEKL in the germline V gene. The CDR3 DNA reads as TGCGCCAGCAGCGAACCGGGACAGGGGGCGCCCGAGCAGTACTTC. Its protein is CASSEPGQGAPEQYF.

V usage is TRBV20-1 and J usage is TRBJ2-7, with D perhaps TRBD2 (6 bases). Germline V gene lookup returns CDR1 DFQATT and CDR2 SNEGSKA (reference sequence). CDR3 length: 16 amino acids. The V and J ends lost 1 base and 0 bases respectively, with 16 bases between them. CDR3 region: CSARVLGGASSYEQYF. DNA of the CDR3: TGCAGTGCTAGAGTTCTCGGGGGTGCGAGCTCCTACGAGCAGTACTTC.

The V and J genes are TRBV11-2 and TRBJ2-7, with 7 bases identical to TRBD1. V lost 5 bases, J lost 4 bases, and 11 bases stayed unmatched. CDR1 is SGHAT, CDR2 FQNNGV, per germline. CDR3 size: 15 residues. The CDR3 reads CASSQPDRRVYEQYF. The CDR3 nucleotides read TGTGCCAGCAGCCAACCGGACAGGAGAGTGTACGAGCAGTACTTC.

This clonotype has a handful of counts. This chain uses TRBV6-5 with TRBJ1-2; the D gene is possibly TRBD1 (5 bases). Trimming stripped 0 bases from V and 0 bases from J, with 14 bases between. Germline assignment: CDR1 MNHEY and CDR2 SVGAGI. This CDR3 comprises 17 residues. CDR3 bases: TGTGCCAGCAGTTACTCGAGGGGAGCCGGTTCTAACTATGGCTACACCTTC. It codes for CASSYSRGAGSNYGYTF.

This clonotype was seen a few times. V gene TRBV6-1 combines with J gene TRBJ2-3; D not certain. The CDR3 totals 12 residues. Trimming removed 4 bases at V and 5 bases at J, with 7 bases between. Germline V gene sequence: CDR1 MNHNS, CDR2 SASEGT. The chain's CDR3 is CASSVSEDTQYF. The CDR3 DNA reads as TGTGCCAGCAGTGTTAGTGAAGATACGCAGTATTTT.

V is TRBV20-1 and J is TRBJ1-2, with D perhaps TRBD1 (5 bases). Germline CDR1 reads DFQATT; CDR2 reads SNEGSKA (reference sequence). CDR3 length: 12 amino acids. The CDR3 protein is CSFVQGAYGYTF. As DNA, the CDR3 is TGCAGCTTTGTCCAGGGCGCCTATGGCTACACCTTC.